What follows describes a single T cell receptor beta chain. The data derive from a study of control samples from healthy donors and cancer patients. The method was immunoSEQ multiplex PCR; TCRdb's version includes in-frame clones alone and lacks a portion of them. This sample has about 230,000 clones, with 82% found just once. This receptor was identified in a woman in her fifties or sixties with lung cancer. The sample was PBMCs.

The CDR3 sequence: CASSADTGTEAFF. CDR3 nucleotides: TGTGCCAGCAGCGCGGACACTGGCACTGAAGCTTTCTTT. The genes are TRBV5-4 and TRBJ1-1; maybe TRBD1 (5 bases). CDR3 length: 13 residues. Germline V lookup: CDR1 SGHNT, CDR2 YYREEE (reference sequence). Between the trimmed V and J ends, which lost 4 bases and 4 bases, there was a span of 11 bases.